This TCR beta chain was observed in a study of neoadjuvant anti-PD-1 for oral cavity cancer (dated by TCRdb to the early 2020s). Study-level background: Patients mostly received three to four biweekly doses of nivolumab at 3 mg/kg before curative-intent surgical resection. Patients without progression received a fourth nivolumab dose around day 43 and underwent definitive surgical resection on days 50-56. Under RECIST 1.1, patients with complete response, partial response or stable disease were classed as responders, and patients with progression were classed as non-responders. The parent correlative cohort included about a dozen patients, with an approximately 32% response rate.

For deep sequencing, each PBMC sample was run in six replicates, with libraries mostly built from roughly 460 ng of input genomic DNA. The immunoSEQ hsTCRbeta kit was used to prepare TCRbeta libraries, following the manufacturer's instructions. An Illumina NovaSeq 6000 S4 flow cell was used to sequence the final libraries, which had first been combined to 3 nM. The original methods were these. The immunoSEQ Analyzer handled quality control and preprocessing of the raw data. The analysis was limited to productive rearrangements, and each clonotype was defined by a unique CDR3 amino acid sequence. Repertoire clonality was estimated as the Gini-Simpson index, computed with the R package tcR. Gini indices were compared with Student's t test, and associations with tumor size change were assessed by Pearson correlation. The clones in this table, taken by TCRdb from immuneACCESS, are in-frame only. Not every clone is retained; where verified, under half of the shortfall comes from an unresolved V gene, and the cause of the rest is unknown. Clone size and the V and J calls come from that table; the DNA yielded D and trimming. Here the sample has some 14,000 clones; 70% to 80% occur a single time. Clones ranked in the top ten supply around 2.5% of the sample.

Broad study findings and their caveats: Only a few patients per response group were included in the TCR analyses, and larger cohorts for validation were called for by the authors. After neoadjuvant nivolumab, non-responders showed significantly higher T cell clonality (Gini index) in PBMCs than responders did. A higher pretreatment blood Treg/Th17 ratio correlated with both higher pretreatment blood TCRbeta clonality and lower post-treatment tumor TCRbeta clonality.

In this sample, this clone turned up once. The specificity of this receptor is unknown. Base qualities are missing; no much larger clone stands one base away. The sample's time point label is to be understood as: after neoadjuvant nivolumab, at surgical resection. Patients were newly diagnosed with stage II-IVA oral cavity squamous cell carcinoma and had received no prior systemic or radiation treatment. The cohort was made up of patients with locally advanced, HPV-negative oral cavity squamous cell carcinoma. Peripheral blood mononuclear cells were analyzed directly and were not maintained or expanded in culture. The samples were drawn from a longitudinal correlative study tied to a single-arm phase II trial testing neoadjuvant nivolumab in oral cavity squamous cell carcinoma. Subject-matched pre- and post-treatment PBMCs and tumors from three responders and three non-responders were subjected to genomic DNA-based TCRbeta sequencing. Peripheral blood mononuclear cells were drawn once before nivolumab treatment and a second time after treatment, when surgery took place. The Maxwell RSC DNA from Cells kit was used to isolate genomic DNA from PBMCs.

V trim: 3 bases; J trim: 1 base; unmatched bases: 5. Reading from cysteine to phenylalanine, the CDR3 counts 14 amino acids. This entry keeps only the CDR3 DNA: 42 bases, framed from base 1. CDR1 GTSNPN and CDR2 SVGIG were looked up in the germline V gene (reference sequence). The source of this sequence is a person aged 35-79 years with oral cavity squamous cell carcinoma. The sample consisted of PBMCs, taken after nivolumab (anti-PD-1) treatment. Recombination joined TRBV30 with TRBJ1-1; TRBD1 matches 7 bases in the middle. The encoded CDR3 is CAWRQGTGNTEAFF. The DNA sequence is given as TGTGCCTGGAGACAGGGGACGGGGAACACTGAAGCTTTCTTT.